One sample yielded the 30 T cell receptor beta chains listed below, sequenced in a study of T-cell memory formation after mild COVID-19. TCRdb analysed the 5' RACE reads with MiXCR anew, one entry per CDR3 protein. The data contain some 86,000 distinct CDR3 sequences, roughly 25% of them singletons. What was sequenced was PBMCs or a T cell subset sorted from them (not recorded which). These receptors were collected from a man between 18 and 35 years old who had mild COVID-19 (a few samples of this study predate the infection). Cell type and time point are not known.

This chain links TRBV7-9 with TRBJ1-6; TRBD1 might be the D (6 bases). The CDR3 length is 17 residues. V lost 6 bases to trimming and J lost 0 bases, with 15 bases between them. Germline CDR1 and CDR2: SEHNR and FQNEAQ (reference sequence). CDR3 coding DNA: TGTGCCAGCAGTTCCGACAGGCAGAGCTCCTATAATTCACCCCTCCACTTT. Residues: CASSSDRQSSYNSPLHF.

The chain has TRBV29-1 and TRBJ2-3, with TRBD1 identical over 10 bases. V lost 4 bases to trimming and J lost 3 bases; unmatched junction nucleotides: 7. Germline assignment: CDR1 SQVTM and CDR2 ANQGSEA. The CDR3 is 15 residues long. Here the CDR3 reads CSVGTGTGVTDTQYF. As DNA, the CDR3 is TGCAGCGTTGGCACCGGGACAGGGGTGACAGATACGCAGTATTTT.

This clonotype turned up a few times. This chain joins TRBV7-6 and TRBJ2-3; tentative D call: TRBD2 (5 bases). Germline V gene data show CDR1 as SGHVS and CDR2 as FNYEAQ. The CDR3 totals 15 residues. V was cut by 5 bases and J by 2 bases, with 14 bases left in between. CDR3 in DNA: TGTGCCAGCAGCCCGGACTGGACGTCCACAGATACGCAGTATTTT. Protein: CASSPDWTSTDTQYF.

The rearrangement links TRBV5-1 to TRBJ2-6, with 9 positions matching TRBD1. V trimming: 5 bases; J trimming: 4 bases; junction bases outside the gene matches: 13. Looked up from germline, CDR1 is SGHRS and CDR2 is YFSETQ. This CDR3 contains 18 residues. CDR3 residues: CASRFRDRDVSGANVLTF. The CDR3 nucleotides are TGCGCCAGCAGGTTCCGGGACAGGGATGTTTCAGGGGCCAACGTCCTGACTTTC.

Only a few counts were recorded for this clonotype. In nucleotides, the CDR3 is TGTGCCAGCAGTTTTTTTGGCAGCTACCAAGAGACCCAGTACTTC. It translates to CASSFFGSYQETQYF. This chain uses TRBV6-2 or TRBV6-3 with TRBJ2-5; D remains unclear. Per germline, CDR1 MNHEY and CDR2 SVGEGT. The CDR3 consists of 15 residues. V lost 4 bases, J lost 0 bases, and 12 bases lay in between.

This clonotype appeared a few times. The genes are TRBV5-1 and TRBJ2-2; TRBD1 agrees at 9 bases. Germline V gene lookup returns CDR1 SGHRS and CDR2 YFSETQ. The CDR3 runs to 15 residues. The V gene end was trimmed by 6 bases and the J gene end by 5 bases; junction bases not matched to a gene: 8. This CDR3 is CASTETGGLTGELFF. Written as DNA, the CDR3 is TGCGCCAGCACCGAGACAGGGGGTCTGACCGGGGAGCTGTTTTTT.

The CDR3 spells CASSASGFSLGYNEQFF. In DNA, the CDR3 is TGTGCCAGCAGCGCTTCGGGCTTCTCCTTGGGGTACAATGAGCAGTTCTTC. This chain links TRBV9 with TRBJ2-1; D is unclear. The germline V gene encodes CDR1 SGDLS and CDR2 YYNGEE. Trimming removed 3 bases at V and 4 bases at J, with 20 bases between. The length of the CDR3 is 17 residues.

The gene calls are TRBV21-1 and TRBJ2-5; the DNA was not compared with TRBD2, the D call given in the table. TRBV21-1 is noted as a pseudogene. The CDR3 length is 17 residues. The CDR3 is CASSRNGVTSGQETQYF. CDR3 in DNA: TGTGCCAGCAGCCGAAATGGAGTTACTAGCGGCCAAGAGACCCAGTACTTC.

This clonotype occurred many times. The chain carries TRBV6-4 and TRBJ2-3, with unresolved D. Trimming removed 2 bases at V and 0 bases at J, with 9 bases between. CDR3 size: 15 residues. Germline V CDR1 and CDR2: MRHNA, SNTAGT. The CDR3 DNA reads as TGTGCCAGCAGTGACCGTGCAGCTAGCACAGATACGCAGTATTTT. Translating gives CASSDRAASTDTQYF.

The rearrangement joins TRBV2 to TRBJ2-1, with D possibly TRBD2 on 6 matching bases. The ends were cut back, 7 bases at V and 8 bases at J, with 12 bases in the middle. CDR1 and CDR2 from the germline V gene are SNHLY and FYNNEI. The CDR3 covers 12 residues. Written as DNA, the CDR3 is TGTGCCAGCATTCACTCGGGGGATGAGCAGTTCTTC. This translates into CASIHSGDEQFF.

V and J are TRBV25-1 and TRBJ2-2; a weak D match, TRBD2 (6 bases). Germline CDR1 and CDR2: MGHDK and SYGVNS. The CDR3 contains 14 residues. Trimming pared 5 bases from V and 3 bases from J, leaving 10 bases between. The CDR3 DNA is TGTGCCAGCAGTCCGGGGGAGGACACCGGGGAGCTGTTTTTT. Its translation is CASSPGEDTGELFF.

The rearrangement joins TRBV2 to TRBJ1-4, with D perhaps TRBD1 (5 bases). The ends were cut back, 8 bases at V and 4 bases at J, with 8 bases in the middle. Germline-derived CDR1 and CDR2 are SNHLY and FYNNEI. The CDR3 extends over 12 amino acids. The CDR3 sequence: CASGGFNEKLFF. In DNA, the CDR3 is TGTGCCAGCGGGGGATTTAATGAAAAACTGTTTTTT.

The chain joins TRBV7-9 to TRBJ1-6; TRBD1 aligns across 7 bases. CDR3 size: 16 residues. The junction had 4 bases not matched to a gene; V was cut back by 0 bases and J by 5 bases. Per the germline V gene, CDR1 is SEHNR and CDR2 is FQNEAQ (reference sequence). CDR3 region: CASSLARGTDNSPLHF. As DNA, the CDR3 is TGTGCCAGCAGCTTAGCGAGGGGGACAGATAATTCACCCCTCCACTTT. Variable domain in full (rest from reference TRBV7-9 and TRBJ1-6): DTGVSQNPRHKITKRGQNVTFRCDPISEHNRLYWYRQTLGQGPEFLTYFQNEAQLEKSRLLSDRFSAERPKGSFSTLEIQRTEQGDSAMYLCASSLARGTDNSPLHFGNGTRLTVT.

This clonotype was seen only a few times. This chain uses TRBV11-2 with TRBJ2-1, with unresolved D. Germline CDR1 and CDR2: SGHAT and FQNNGV. CDR3 size: 14 residues. Trimming cost V 1 base and J 8 bases, with 12 bases left between them. CDR3 nucleotides: TGTGCCAGCAGCTTAGTACCATTTGGCCATGAGCAGTTCTTC. Translation gives CASSLVPFGHEQFF.

The chain joins TRBV7-9 to TRBJ1-1; D remains ambiguous. Trimming shortened V by 5 bases and J by 1 base, and 11 bases separated the two germline ends. Germline assignment: CDR1 SEHNR and CDR2 FQNEAQ (reference sequence). The CDR3 is 14 amino acids. CDR3 nucleotides: TGTGCCAGCAGCCCTTCATTGCAGAACACTGAAGCTTTCTTT. Translated: CASSPSLQNTEAFF.

The rearrangement joins TRBV4-1 to TRBJ1-5, with D perhaps TRBD1 (6 bases). The V gene lost 0 bases and the J gene lost 6 bases, with 21 bases spanning the gap. Germline V gives CDR1 MGHRA, CDR2 YSYEKL. CDR3 length: 18 residues. CDR3 nucleotide sequence: TGCGCCAGCAGCCAAGATAAAGAGGGGGGGTATAGATTTCAGCCCCAGCATTTT. Amino acid sequence: CASSQDKEGGYRFQPQHF.

This clonotype was recorded a few times. The gene calls are TRBV6-2 or TRBV6-3 and TRBJ2-1, with 7 nucleotides matching TRBD2. The trim removed 2 bases at V and 5 bases at J, leaving 9 bases unmatched. This CDR3 is 16 amino acids long. Germline loops: CDR1 MNHEY, CDR2 SVGEGT. CDR3 in amino acids: CASSYGGGPFDNEQFF. CDR3 coding DNA: TGTGCCAGCAGTTACGGGGGGGGACCCTTCGACAATGAGCAGTTCTTC.

This chain joins TRBV9 and TRBJ2-1, with D unclear. Trimming removed 0 bases from V and 4 bases from J, with 8 bases in between. CDR1 and CDR2 from the germline V gene are SGDLS and YYNGEE. This CDR3 contains 14 residues. The CDR3 DNA reads as TGTGCCAGCAGCGTAGAGGGTGTGTACAATGAGCAGTTCTTC. Translation gives CASSVEGVYNEQFF.

The chain links TRBV6-6 to TRBJ2-4, with D perhaps assigned TRBD1 or TRBD2 (6 bases each). Trimming shortened V by 0 bases and J by 9 bases, and 15 bases separated the two germline ends. CDR1 and CDR2 (germline): MNHNY, SVGAGI (reference sequence). The CDR3 covers 15 residues. CDR3 in amino acids: CASSYSDWGASIQYF. In DNA, the CDR3 is TGTGCCAGCAGTTACTCGGACTGGGGGGCAAGCATTCAGTACTTC.

This clonotype has a handful of counts. This chain joins TRBV7-2 and TRBJ1-2, with D possibly matching TRBD1 (6 bases). Germline V gene data show CDR1 as SGHTA and CDR2 as FQGNSA. The CDR3 loop spans 16 amino acids. V lost 5 bases, J lost 0 bases, and 16 bases lay in between. CDR3 in DNA: TGTGCCAGCAGCGATAGGGGGGGCCCTCCTAACTATGGCTACACCTTC. Protein sequence: CASSDRGGPPNYGYTF.

The sample holds a few counts of this clonotype. The gene calls are TRBV5-1 and TRBJ1-1; TRBD1 agrees at 9 bases. The CDR3 consists of 15 residues. The ends lost 4 bases at V and 0 bases at J; junction bases unmatched: 4. CDR1 and CDR2 (germline): SGHRS, YFSETQ. The CDR3 region is CASSVGQGMNTEAFF. Written as DNA, the CDR3 is TGCGCCAGCAGCGTCGGACAGGGGATGAACACTGAAGCTTTCTTT.

Details on this clonotype: At one boundary the junction diverges from the germline segment, which might be a read error. The V gene is TRBV6-2 or TRBV6-3, the J gene TRBJ2-2; D unclear. Germline CDR1 MNHEY, CDR2 SVGEGT. The CDR3 length is 12 residues. DNA of the CDR3: TGTGCCAGCAGCTACTGGACCGGGGAGCTGTTTTTT. Translating it yields CASSYWTGELFF.

A few counts support this clonotype. The chain employs TRBV11-2 and TRBJ2-3; 13 bases are a match to TRBD2. CDR3 length: 17 residues. Germline values: CDR1 SGHAT, CDR2 FQNNGV. J gave up 5 bases and V 5 bases, and 10 bases lay outside the gene matches. The CDR3 here is CASSITSGGVPRDTQYF. The DNA for the CDR3 is TGTGCCAGCAGCATTACTAGCGGGGGGGTCCCCAGAGATACGCAGTATTTT.

This chain uses TRBV10-3 with TRBJ2-3; D unclear. The CDR3 is 14 residues long. CDR1 is ENHRY, CDR2 SYGVKD, per germline. The ends were cut back, 4 bases at V and 4 bases at J, with 12 bases in the middle. CDR3 sequence reads: CAISVTSPPDTQYF. In DNA form, the CDR3 reads TGTGCCATCAGTGTGACGTCCCCCCCAGATACGCAGTATTTT.

This clonotype was found a few times. In this CDR3 the conserved last residue, phenylalanine or tryptophan, is missing, so a read error is likely. The DNA is left out, because the CDR3 cannot be placed on it with certainty; the CDR3 is given as TCRdb lists it. The chain joins TRBV11-2 to TRBJ1-1. Counting both end residues, the CDR3 totals 11 amino acids. Germline assignment: CDR1 SGHAT and CDR2 FQNNGV. CDR3 residues: CASSLGLKITI.

The chain combines TRBV15 with TRBJ2-2; TRBD1 aligns across 7 bases. The CDR3 covers 16 residues. V was pared by 0 bases and J by 1 base, with 2 bases of the junction left unmatched. Germline V lookup: CDR1 LNHNV, CDR2 YYDKDF (reference sequence). In nucleotides, the CDR3 is TGTGCCACCAGCAGAGATTACAGGGGGAACACCGGGGAGCTGTTTTTT. This encodes CATSRDYRGNTGELFF. The full variable domain, its missing parts supplied by reference TRBV15 and TRBJ2-2, is DAMVIQNPRYQVTQFGKPVTLSCSQTLNHNVMYWYQQKSSQAPKLLFHYYDKDFNNEADTPDNFQSRRPNTSFCFLDIRSPGLGDTAMYLCATSRDYRGNTGELFFGEGSRLTVL.

This clonotype was counted only a few times. The chain has TRBV11-2 and TRBJ2-1, with unresolved D. The CDR3 loop spans 13 amino acids. Deletions cut 1 base from V and 3 bases from J, with 4 bases between. Germline V gene sequence: CDR1 SGHAT, CDR2 FQNNGV. The CDR3 loop reads CASSLGSYNEQFF. CDR3 DNA sequence: TGTGCCAGCAGCTTAGGTAGCTACAATGAGCAGTTCTTC.

The chain links TRBV7-9 to TRBJ2-7; 9 bases match TRBD1. The CDR3 runs to 15 residues. V trimming: 4 bases; J trimming: 3 bases; junction bases outside the gene matches: 7. Germline V lookup: CDR1 SEHNR, CDR2 FQNEAQ (reference sequence). CDR3 DNA: TGTGCCAGCAGCTCCCCGGGACAGGGATTCTACGAGCAGTACTTC. This sequence encodes CASSSPGQGFYEQYF.

This clonotype was counted only a few times. V gene TRBV5-5 combines with J gene TRBJ2-7; D gene unclear. The CDR3 is 13 amino acids. V was clipped by 4 bases and J by 4 bases, with 12 bases between them. From germline, CDR1 is SGHKS and CDR2 YYEKEE (reference sequence). CDR3 nucleotides: TGTGCCAGCAGCCTCGCACCGATATACGAGCAGTACGTC. Its translation is CASSLAPIYEQYV.

This clonotype was counted between two and nine times. The chain is built from TRBV12-3 or TRBV12-4 and TRBJ1-5; the D gene is possibly TRBD1 (5 bases). The length of the CDR3 is 14 residues. The germline V and J ends were trimmed by 2 bases and 3 bases, with 8 bases remaining between them. CDR3 region: CASSLFGANQPQHF. The CDR3 coding sequence is TGTGCCAGCAGTTTATTTGGGGCCAATCAGCCCCAGCATTTT.